The rows below give T cell receptor beta chains drawn from one sample of a study of blood T cells in healthy people across ages. Each CDR3 protein is one row after TCRdb ran MiXCR on the 5' RACE reads. The table records about 970,000 distinct CDR3 sequences, 51% of them present only once. Sequencing was done on a sample of blood. Every receptor here comes from a woman aged 55-75 years in good health. CDR3s include the opening cysteine and the closing phenylalanine or tryptophan. The order of the fields is J gene, clone size, V gene, D gene, CDR3 protein, CDR3 DNA. The D gene is left open where the match is weak. Size is omitted from some rows. Given values are once, few, many or a class for expanded clones.

J: TRBJ2-7
size: NA
V: TRBV28
D: NA
CDR3: CASSLLYGAYEQYF
DNA: TGTGCCAGCAGTTTACTGTACGGAGCCTACGAGCAGTACTTC

J: TRBJ1-5
size: NA
V: TRBV21-1
D: NA
CDR3: CANSRTGGSYSNQPQHF
DNA: TGTGCCAACAGCCGGACAGGGGGGTCCTATAGCAATCAGCCCCAGCATTTT

J: TRBJ2-7
size: NA
V: TRBV20-1
D: NA
CDR3: CSARDNRLPTRNEQYF
DNA: TGCAGTGCTAGGGACAACCGCCTCCCCACTCGTAATGAGCAGTACTTC

J: TRBJ1-4
size: NA
V: TRBV7-9
D: NA
CDR3: CASSLASEKLFF
DNA: TGTGCCAGCAGCTTGGCTAGCGAAAAACTGTTTTTT

J: TRBJ2-7
size: NA
V: TRBV12-3/TRBV12-4
D: NA
CDR3: CASSFGGRYEQYF
DNA: TGTGCCAGCAGTTTCGGGGGCCGGTACGAGCAGTACTTC

J: TRBJ2-5
size: NA
V: TRBV5-1
D: NA
CDR3: CASSLSGVRETQYF
DNA: TGCGCCAGCAGCTTGTCGGGAGTCCGGGAGACCCAGTACTTC

J: TRBJ1-2
size: few
V: TRBV12-3/TRBV12-4
D: NA
CDR3: CASSGGLTNYGYTF
DNA: TGTGCCAGCAGTGGGGGTTTGACTAACTATGGCTACACCTTC

J: TRBJ2-3
size: NA
V: TRBV4-2
D: TRBD2
CDR3: CASSQQTSGKSDTQYF
DNA: TGTGCCAGCAGCCAGCAGACTAGCGGGAAGTCAGATACGCAGTATTTT

J: TRBJ2-7
size: NA
V: TRBV20-1
D: NA
CDR3: CSASKSSYEQYF
DNA: TGCAGTGCTTCGAAAAGCTCCTACGAGCAGTACTTC

J: TRBJ2-5
size: NA
V: TRBV20-1
D: NA
CDR3: CSASARGLTPQYF
DNA: TGCAGTGCTAGCGCCAGGGGCCTAACACCCCAGTACTTC

J: TRBJ2-5
size: NA
V: TRBV4-2
D: NA
CDR3: CASSQEGQGPTQYF
DNA: TGTGCCAGCAGCCAAGAGGGGCAGGGCCCGACCCAGTACTTC

J: TRBJ2-5
size: NA
V: TRBV7-2
D: TRBD2
CDR3: CASSLASGSQETQYF
DNA: TGTGCCAGCAGCTTAGCTAGCGGGTCCCAAGAGACCCAGTACTTC

J: TRBJ2-5
size: NA
V: TRBV16
D: NA
CDR3: CASKFTGAQETQYF
DNA: TGTGCCAGCAAGTTTACTGGCGCCCAAGAGACCCAGTACTTC

J: TRBJ1-5
size: NA
V: TRBV3-1
D: NA
CDR3: CASSQTGFNQPQHF
DNA: TGTGCCAGCAGCCAAACAGGGTTTAATCAGCCCCAGCATTTT

J: TRBJ1-1
size: NA
V: TRBV20-1
D: NA
CDR3: CSAPGHWNTEAFF
DNA: TGCAGTGCCCCGGGACATTGGAACACTGAAGCTTTCTTT

J: TRBJ2-7
size: NA
V: TRBV10-3
D: TRBD2
CDR3: CAISGKAGEGEQYF
DNA: TGTGCCATCAGTGGGAAAGCGGGAGAGGGAGAGCAGTACTTC

J: TRBJ1-1
size: NA
V: TRBV27
D: TRBD1
CDR3: CASSFIRGITEAFF
DNA: TGTGCCAGCAGTTTTATCAGGGGGATCACTGAAGCTTTCTTT

J: TRBJ2-1
size: few
V: TRBV5-1
D: NA
CDR3: CASSVPRPDYNEQFF
DNA: TGCGCCAGCAGCGTCCCCCGGCCAGACTACAATGAGCAGTTCTTC

J: TRBJ2-3
size: few
V: TRBV2
D: NA
CDR3: CASGQLQGSDTQYF
DNA: TGTGCCAGCGGGCAACTGCAGGGATCAGATACGCAGTATTTT

J: TRBJ1-2
size: NA
V: TRBV27
D: NA
CDR3: CASSPRENLWGYTF
DNA: TGTGCCAGCAGTCCGAGGGAAAACCTTTGGGGCTACACCTTC

J: TRBJ1-5
size: few
V: TRBV6-2/TRBV6-3
D: NA
CDR3: CASSYSSNQPQHF
DNA: TGTGCCAGCAGTTACAGTAGCAATCAGCCCCAGCATTTT

J: TRBJ2-7
size: NA
V: TRBV2
D: TRBD1
CDR3: CASSHKGQGSGEQYF
DNA: TGTGCCAGCAGCCATAAGGGACAGGGTAGCGGCGAGCAGTACTTC

J: TRBJ1-6
size: few
V: TRBV12-3/TRBV12-4
D: NA
CDR3: CASSLAGPWAPRSPLHF
DNA: TGTGCCAGCAGTTTAGCCGGTCCTTGGGCTCCGAGGTCACCCCTCCACTTT

J: TRBJ1-2
size: few
V: TRBV5-1
D: NA
CDR3: CAIQQGEGSLKSGYTF
DNA: TGCGCCATTCAACAAGGAGAAGGAAGCCTCAAGAGCGGCTACACCTTC

J: TRBJ2-5
size: NA
V: TRBV14
D: NA
CDR3: CASSRGWQITQETQYF
DNA: TGTGCCAGCAGCCGGGGGTGGCAGATCACCCAAGAGACCCAGTACTTC

J: TRBJ1-4
size: NA
V: TRBV20-1
D: TRBD1
CDR3: CSASPFRGTGGEKLFF
DNA: TGCAGTGCAAGCCCCTTCCGGGGTACAGGGGGTGAAAAACTGTTTTTT

J: TRBJ2-6
size: NA
V: TRBV12-3/TRBV12-4
D: NA
CDR3: CASRAELGPGANVLTF
DNA: TGTGCCAGCAGGGCTGAACTGGGCCCTGGGGCCAACGTCCTGACTTTC

J: TRBJ2-3
size: once
V: TRBV30
D: TRBD1
CDR3: CAWSGYRGAADTQYF
DNA: TGTGCCTGGAGTGGCTACAGGGGTGCGGCAGATACGCAGTATTTT

J: TRBJ1-1
size: NA
V: TRBV25-1
D: NA
CDR3: CASSEFAEAFF
DNA: TGTGCCAGCAGTGAATTTGCTGAAGCTTTCTTT

J: TRBJ2-1
size: few
V: TRBV4-3
D: TRBD2
CDR3: CASSQEERAGGSNEQFF
DNA: TGCGCCAGCAGCCAAGAAGAGAGGGCGGGAGGATCCAATGAGCAGTTCTTC

J: TRBJ1-5
size: NA
V: TRBV27
D: NA
CDR3: CASSLMGGSNQPQHF
DNA: TGTGCCAGCAGTTTAATGGGGGGGAGCAATCAGCCCCAGCATTTT

J: TRBJ2-1
size: NA
V: TRBV4-1
D: TRBD2
CDR3: CASSHLAGGFYNEQFF
DNA: TGCGCCAGCAGCCATTTAGCGGGAGGATTCTACAATGAGCAGTTCTTC

J: TRBJ2-3
size: NA
V: TRBV5-1
D: NA
CDR3: CASSSRGSRSTDTQYF
DNA: TGCGCCAGCAGCTCCCGGGGTAGCCGAAGCACAGATACGCAGTATTTT

J: TRBJ2-5
size: NA
V: TRBV7-2
D: NA
CDR3: CASSLEGLSLTQYF
DNA: TGTGCCAGCAGCTTGGAAGGACTCAGTTTGACCCAGTACTTC

J: TRBJ1-2
size: once
V: TRBV29-1
D: NA
CDR3: CSVDRDKNRPYGYTF
DNA: TGCAGCGTTGACCGAGATAAAAACAGGCCCTATGGCTACACCTTC

J: TRBJ1-6
size: NA
V: TRBV7-8
D: TRBD1
CDR3: CASSLGTGGSPLHF
DNA: TGTGCCAGCAGCTTAGGGACAGGGGGATCACCCCTCCACTTT

J: TRBJ1-2
size: few
V: TRBV6-6
D: NA
CDR3: CASQTEDRYTF
DNA: TGTGCCAGCCAAACGGAGGATCGCTACACCTTC